This TCR beta chain was captured by sequencing in a study of quantifying T cell responses using KT2 cells. Overall study context: RNA was reverse transcribed with TCR alpha and beta constant-region primers.

The CDR3 spans 16 residues. An oligo carrying a UMI was ligated to the cDNA 3' end. First-round PCR used 4 cycles and beta primers RC1.1 and RC1.2 covering TRBC1 and TRBC2. TCRdb re-analysed the UMI-ligation and nested PCR reads in MiXCR, keeping a single row per CDR3 protein. The sample has around 30,000 distinct CDR3 sequences; around 10% are singletons. V gene TRBV21-1 combines with J gene TRBJ1-1; TRBD1 is taken as the D call from the table, unchecked against the DNA. TRBV21-1 is flagged as a pseudogene. Sequences were obtained from PBMCs spiked with cells of the T cell clone KT2. The sequence was obtained from a human donor. The CDR3: CASSKFPTGFSTEAFF. The CDR3 DNA sequence: TGTGCCAGCAGCAAATTCCCCACAGGGTTCAGCACTGAAGCTTTCTTT.